These T cell receptor beta chains were read from a single sample in a study of prognosis after radiotherapy for stage I lung cancer. In TCRdb, the multiplex PCR reads were re-called with MiXCR into one record per CDR3 protein. The table has about 13,000 distinct CDR3 sequences, 30% to 40% seen once. The specimen comprised PBMCs, sampled before or after stereotactic body radiation therapy (not recorded which). The receptors here all came from a donor older than 45 with non-small cell lung cancer. Each CDR3 is given with its conserved first and last residue. Each record gives: clone size, J gene, D gene, V gene, CDR3 DNA, CDR3 protein. A D gene is named only where the DNA matches it firmly. Expanded clones are given a class, and other clones once, few, many or no size at all.

abundance: many; j_gene: TRBJ1-1; d_gene: NA; v_gene: TRBV4-1; CDR3nt: TGCGCCAGCAGACCGCGGGGGGCGAAGAGCACTGAAGCTTTCTTT; CDR3aa: CASRPRGAKSTEAFF
abundance: many; j_gene: TRBJ1-1; d_gene: NA; v_gene: TRBV7-9; CDR3nt: TGTGCCAGCAGCCTCCCGGGGGGCAGGGGCACTGAAGCTTTCTTT; CDR3aa: CASSLPGGRGTEAFF
abundance: many; j_gene: TRBJ1-5; d_gene: NA; v_gene: TRBV28; CDR3nt: TGTGCCAGCAGTTTAAAACAGGGATGGCCCCAGCATTTT; CDR3aa: CASSLKQGWPQHF
abundance: many; j_gene: TRBJ2-7; d_gene: TRBD2; v_gene: TRBV4-1; CDR3nt: TGCGCCAGCAGCCAATCGCCGGGACTAGCGGGTTACGAGCAGTACTTC; CDR3aa: CASSQSPGLAGYEQYF
abundance: medium-sized; j_gene: TRBJ2-3; d_gene: NA; v_gene: TRBV5-8; CDR3nt: TGTGCCAGCAGCTTGGACGGGTATGGCACAGATACGCAGTATTTT; CDR3aa: CASSLDGYGTDTQYF
abundance: many; j_gene: TRBJ2-1; d_gene: TRBD2; v_gene: TRBV20-1; CDR3nt: TGCAGTGCTAGAGACCCCTGGACTAGCGGTTACAATGAGCAGTTCTTC; CDR3aa: CSARDPWTSGYNEQFF
abundance: many; j_gene: TRBJ2-5; d_gene: NA; v_gene: TRBV5-1; CDR3nt: TGCGCCAGCAGCTTGGGGACCCTAGAGACCCAGTACTTC; CDR3aa: CASSLGTLETQYF
abundance: many; j_gene: TRBJ2-6; d_gene: NA; v_gene: TRBV29-1; CDR3nt: TGCAGCGTTGGCGATGGTGGGGCCAACGTCCTGACTTTC; CDR3aa: CSVGDGGANVLTF
abundance: NA; j_gene: TRBJ2-1; d_gene: TRBD2; v_gene: TRBV27; CDR3nt: TGTGCCAGCAGTTCCCCAGCGGGAGGGGTATACAATGAGCAGTTCTTC; CDR3aa: CASSSPAGGVYNEQFF
abundance: NA; j_gene: TRBJ2-3; d_gene: TRBD2; v_gene: TRBV7-3; CDR3nt: TGTGCCAGCAGCCATGGGGGGGACACAGATACGCAGTATTTT; CDR3aa: CASSHGGDTDTQYF
abundance: medium-sized; j_gene: TRBJ2-7; d_gene: TRBD2; v_gene: TRBV6-5; CDR3nt: TGTGCCAGCAGTTATCGGACAAACTCCCGGACTAGCGGGAGTGGCTACGAGCAGTACTTC; CDR3aa: CASSYRTNSRTSGSGYEQYF
abundance: many; j_gene: TRBJ1-2; d_gene: NA; v_gene: TRBV7-9; CDR3nt: TGTGCCAGCAGCTTAGCGCTGGACAGATACTATGGCTACACCTTC; CDR3aa: CASSLALDRYYGYTF
abundance: many; j_gene: TRBJ2-7; d_gene: TRBD2; v_gene: TRBV10-2; CDR3nt: TGCGCCAGCAGTCAAGGACTAGCGGGAGTAGAGCTCTACGAGCAGTACTTC; CDR3aa: CASSQGLAGVELYEQYF
abundance: NA; j_gene: TRBJ1-6; d_gene: NA; v_gene: TRBV20-1; CDR3nt: TGCAGCTCTAGAGGAACCCGGGTCCTCTATAATTCACCCCTCCACTTT; CDR3aa: CSSRGTRVLYNSPLHF
abundance: NA; j_gene: TRBJ2-2; d_gene: TRBD2; v_gene: TRBV4-1; CDR3nt: TGTGCCAGCGGCCAACGACTAGCGGGAGGGCGGGGCACCGGGGAGCTGTTTTTT; CDR3aa: CASGQRLAGGRGTGELFF
abundance: NA; j_gene: TRBJ2-1; d_gene: TRBD2; v_gene: TRBV15; CDR3nt: TGTGCAACCAGCAGAGACGGGACTAGCGGGAGCTACAATGGGCAGTTCTTC; CDR3aa: CATSRDGTSGSYNGQFF
abundance: many; j_gene: TRBJ2-2; d_gene: NA; v_gene: TRBV3-1; CDR3nt: TGTGCCAGCAGCCAGTTTATAGAGTCAGGGGAGCTGTTTTTT; CDR3aa: CASSQFIESGELFF
abundance: NA; j_gene: TRBJ2-6; d_gene: TRBD1; v_gene: TRBV20-1; CDR3nt: TGCAGCCAGAGGACAGGTGACTATGGGGCCAACGTCCTGACTTTC; CDR3aa: CSQRTGDYGANVLTF
abundance: many; j_gene: TRBJ2-7; d_gene: TRBD1; v_gene: TRBV20-1; CDR3nt: TGCAGTGCTAGAGGGGACAGGGAGTACGAGCAGTACTTC; CDR3aa: CSARGDREYEQYF
abundance: medium-sized; j_gene: TRBJ1-4; d_gene: NA; v_gene: TRBV30; CDR3nt: TGTGCCTGGAGTGTACTCAGGGAAAAACTGTTTTTT; CDR3aa: CAWSVLREKLFF
abundance: many; j_gene: TRBJ1-3; d_gene: TRBD1; v_gene: TRBV20-1; CDR3nt: TGCAGTGCTAGTTCGCTATCCCCTCCGGACAGGATAGGAAACACCATATATTTT; CDR3aa: CSASSLSPPDRIGNTIYF
abundance: medium-sized; j_gene: TRBJ1-3; d_gene: TRBD1; v_gene: TRBV9; CDR3nt: TGTGCCAGCAGCGTGGACGGGACAGTAAACACCATATATTTT; CDR3aa: CASSVDGTVNTIYF
abundance: NA; j_gene: TRBJ2-1; d_gene: NA; v_gene: TRBV5-8; CDR3nt: TGTGCCAGCAGCCCTGTCAGTAACTCCTACAATGAGCAGTTCTTC; CDR3aa: CASSPVSNSYNEQFF
abundance: many; j_gene: TRBJ1-2; d_gene: NA; v_gene: TRBV5-1; CDR3nt: TGCGCCAGCAGCCCGACGGGGGCCGACTATGGCTACACCTTC; CDR3aa: CASSPTGADYGYTF
abundance: many; j_gene: TRBJ1-5; d_gene: NA; v_gene: TRBV7-9; CDR3nt: TGTGCCAGCAGCTTATCGGTATTTCAGCCCCAGCATTTT; CDR3aa: CASSLSVFQPQHF
abundance: medium-sized; j_gene: TRBJ2-7; d_gene: TRBD2; v_gene: TRBV6-2/TRBV6-3; CDR3nt: TGTGCCAGCAGAAACAGCGGGAGGGGTGGGCAGAAGCAGTACTTC; CDR3aa: CASRNSGRGGQKQYF
abundance: many; j_gene: TRBJ2-2; d_gene: TRBD2; v_gene: TRBV5-1; CDR3nt: TGCGCCAGCAGCGGACTAGCGGGACCCACCGGGGAGCTGTTTTTT; CDR3aa: CASSGLAGPTGELFF
abundance: few; j_gene: TRBJ2-5; d_gene: TRBD1; v_gene: TRBV11-2; CDR3nt: TGTGCCAGCAGCTTAGGGGACAGCTACCAAGAGACCCAGTACTTC; CDR3aa: CASSLGDSYQETQYF
abundance: NA; j_gene: TRBJ2-5; d_gene: TRBD1; v_gene: TRBV3-1; CDR3nt: TGTGCCAGCAGCCAGCCAGGGGGAGCGGAGACCAAGTACTTC; CDR3aa: CASSQPGGAETKYF